The table lists the clone carrying this TCR beta chain with a few counts. Its target is not known. Repertoires were generated with immunoSEQ multiplex PCR, while TCRdb's copy carries only in-frame clones and drops some. The data contain 25,000 or so clones, around two thirds of them singletons. Unexposed donor CD4+ T cells date from 2011-2018, before the COVID-19 pandemic. The cells were cultured for about ten days before CD4+ T cells were isolated. V lost 3 bases, J lost 4 bases, and 16 bases lay in between. CDR3 size: 16 residues. CDR1 is SGHTA and CDR2 is FQGNSA in the germline V gene. This sample is part of a study of CD4 T cells in relation to SARS-CoV-2 and coronaviruses. Overall study: TCR beta CDR3s were sequenced after 10-day antigen culture of PBMCs. The negative reference was HIV-1 Nef peptide pool or peptide-free culture. The restricting HLA molecule for shared crossreactive spike epitopes was mapped.

General study results and limits: Crossreactivity was assessed only for spike protein, not other viral proteins.

The chain combines TRBV7-2 with TRBJ2-1; D is perhaps TRBD2 (5 bases). The origin of this receptor is a human donor in good health. Sequenced: CD4+ T cells from PBMCs, cultured in vitro. CDR3 sequence (DNA): TGTGCCAGCAGCTTGAGCGGAGCGCAAGGTTACAATGAGCAGTTCTTC. It yields the protein CASSLSGAQGYNEQFF.